The 16 T cell receptor beta chains below were found in one sample sequenced in a study of blood T cells in healthy people across ages. A second PCR, run for about 7 to 11 cycles, used a sample-barcoded 5' primer plus a J-beta primer mix. TCRdb analysed the 5' RACE reads with MiXCR anew, one entry per CDR3 protein. The sample has roughly 2 million distinct CDR3 sequences, 49% seen once; the top ten hold less than 2.5%. Sequenced input: blood. The receptors derive from a woman in her thirties or forties in good health.

The V gene is TRBV28, the J gene TRBJ1-1; tentatively, D is TRBD1 (5 bases). The CDR3 contains 13 residues. Trimming removed 2 bases from V and 6 bases from J, with 10 bases in between. Germline V CDR1 and CDR2: MDHEN, SYDVKM. DNA of the CDR3: TGTGCCAGCAGTTTACAGAGGGGCGCTGAAGCTTTCTTT. Translated, it gives CASSLQRGAEAFF.

The rearrangement uses TRBV9 and TRBJ2-5, with TRBD1 as a possible D gene (7 bases). CDR3 length equals 15 residues. Germline assignment: CDR1 SGDLS and CDR2 YYNGEE. The ends were cut back, 0 bases at V and 5 bases at J, with 14 bases in the middle. The CDR3 reads CASSVDPTGTETQYF. Here the CDR3 DNA reads TGTGCCAGCAGCGTAGACCCGACAGGGACTGAGACCCAGTACTTC.

The gene calls are TRBV20-1 and TRBJ2-5, with TRBD2 identical over 7 bases. Germline V gene data show CDR1 as DFQATT and CDR2 as SNEGSKA (reference sequence). J lost 2 bases, V lost 4 bases, and 13 bases had no gene match. The CDR3 runs to 16 residues. CDR3 DNA: TGCAGTGCTACGGGTGGGAGCGGGGTATTGCAAGAGACCCAGTACTTC. It translates to CSATGGSGVLQETQYF.

This chain uses TRBV3-1 with TRBJ2-1; D is uncertain. This CDR3 has 14 amino acids. Trimming took 4 bases from V and 7 from J, leaving 14 bases between them. Germline V lookup: CDR1 LGHDT, CDR2 YNNKEL (reference sequence). CDR3 in DNA: TGTGCCAGCAGCCCCGCGGCGGTGGTAAATGAGCAGTTCTTC. This translates into CASSPAAVVNEQFF.

The J gene is TRBJ2-4, the V gene TRBV28; tentative D call: TRBD2 (6 bases). CDR1 MDHEN and CDR2 SYDVKM come from the germline V gene. V dropped 5 bases and J dropped 7 bases, with 15 bases sitting between them. The CDR3 length is 14 residues. The CDR3 here is CASSPMGGWNIQYF. The CDR3, as DNA: TGTGCCAGCAGTCCCATGGGGGGTTGGAACATTCAGTACTTC.

The rearrangement joins TRBV6-5 to TRBJ2-5; 12 positions agree with TRBD2. The V gene end was trimmed by 2 bases and the J gene end by 1 base; junction bases not matched to a gene: 2. Germline V gene sequence: CDR1 MNHEY, CDR2 SVGAGI. This CDR3 spans 16 amino acids. The CDR3 loop reads CASSYRLAGAQETQYF. Written as DNA, the CDR3 is TGTGCCAGCAGTTACAGACTAGCGGGGGCCCAAGAGACCCAGTACTTC.

This clonotype has just one count. This rearrangement joins TRBV20-1 to TRBJ2-5, with 8 nucleotides matching TRBD1. The germline V gene encodes CDR1 DFQATT and CDR2 SNEGSKA (reference sequence). The CDR3 covers 14 residues. With V trimmed by 5 bases and J by 5 bases, 10 bases remained unmatched. This CDR3 is CSASVQGAGETQYF. CDR3 DNA sequence: TGCAGTGCTTCTGTCCAGGGGGCGGGGGAGACCCAGTACTTC.

The rearrangement links TRBV11-2 to TRBJ2-5; TRBD1 or TRBD2 may be the D gene (5 bases each). Judging by the DNA end, TRBJ2-7 fits better; the J call may be wrong. The CDR3 has 15 amino acids. In germline, CDR1 is SGHAT, CDR2 FQNNGV. The CDR3 DNA follows: TGTGCCAGCAGCTTAATACGATCCGGGACCCACGAGCAGTACTTC. Residues: CASSLIRSGTHEQYF.

The rearrangement links TRBV7-2 to TRBJ1-4, with a possible D match to TRBD1 (5 bases). The V and J ends lost 5 bases and 0 bases respectively, with 16 bases between them. CDR1 is SGHTA, CDR2 FQGNSA, per germline. This CDR3 region has 17 residues. The CDR3 nucleotides read TGTGCCAGCAGCGATTTTGGGGGATATGCAACTAATGAAAAACTGTTTTTT. Amino acids: CASSDFGGYATNEKLFF.

This clonotype showed up just a few times. This rearrangement joins TRBV10-2 to TRBJ1-2; the D gene is possibly TRBD1 (5 bases). The length of the CDR3 is 15 residues. Germline CDR1 WSHSY, CDR2 SAAADI. V lost 4 bases to trimming and J lost 3 bases, with 15 bases between them. The CDR3 spells CASSGGSTWDYGYTF. The CDR3 bases are TGCGCCAGCAGTGGGGGCTCGACATGGGACTATGGCTACACCTTC.

V is TRBV20-1 and J is TRBJ2-3, with unresolved D. The CDR3 runs 13 residues. CDR1 and CDR2 (germline): DFQATT, SNEGSKA (reference sequence). V lost 0 bases, J lost 6 bases, and 10 bases lay in between. The CDR3 is CSARDLGVDTQYF. The CDR3 DNA reads TGCAGTGCTAGAGACCTTGGAGTGGATACGCAGTATTTT.

This clonotype was seen a few times. This chain connects TRBV20-1 to TRBJ1-1; D is uncertain. CDR3 size: 11 residues. The V and J ends lost 0 bases and 6 bases respectively, with 5 bases between them. The V gene's germline CDR1 is DFQATT and CDR2 SNEGSKA (reference sequence). As DNA, the CDR3 is TGCAGTGCTAGAGAAGACCCTGAAGCTTTCTTT. Its translation: CSAREDPEAFF.

Turning to this clonotype: With a much larger clone just one base away, this may be a read error. The DNA of the CDR3 is TGTGCCAGCCAATGGGGGACTGATAGCCCCTACGTGCAGTACTTC. It is translated as CASQWGTDSPYVQYF. V usage is TRBV6-1 and J usage is TRBJ2-5, with D perhaps TRBD2 (6 bases). CDR3 length: 15 residues. Trimming left V 8 bases short and J 11 bases short, with 27 bases between. CDR1 and CDR2 from the germline V gene are MNHNS and SASEGT.

Points on this clonotype: A single base separates this from a much larger clone, so it may be a read error. The gene calls are TRBV2 and TRBJ2-5; no reliable D call. Germline V CDR1 and CDR2: SNHLY, FYNNEI. The CDR3 loop spans 12 amino acids. The V end lost 3 bases, the J end lost 6 bases, and 8 bases lay between the germline ends. This chain's CDR3 is CASSEVGKTQYF. CDR3 DNA: TGTGCCAGCAGTGAGGTGGGAAAGACCCAGTACTTC.

Only a few counts were recorded for this clonotype. The chain links TRBV27 to TRBJ1-2; 7 bases agree with TRBD1. CDR3 length: 13 amino acids. Germline loops: CDR1 MNHEY, CDR2 SMNVEV (reference sequence). Trimming cost V 5 bases and J 6 bases; bases outside gene matches: 6. The CDR3 loop reads CASSTQTGNGYTF. In nucleotides, the CDR3 is TGTGCCAGCAGTACCCAGACAGGGAATGGCTACACCTTC.

The rearrangement joins TRBV5-1 to TRBJ2-7; 8 bases are a match to TRBD1. The CDR3 is made up of 17 amino acids. Germline CDR1 reads SGHRS; CDR2 reads YFSETQ. V trimming: 8 bases; J trimming: 4 bases; junction bases outside the gene matches: 20. The chain's CDR3 is CASTEDRAYGGGYEQYF. Written as DNA, the CDR3 is TGCGCCAGTACCGAGGACAGGGCGTATGGAGGAGGATACGAGCAGTACTTC.